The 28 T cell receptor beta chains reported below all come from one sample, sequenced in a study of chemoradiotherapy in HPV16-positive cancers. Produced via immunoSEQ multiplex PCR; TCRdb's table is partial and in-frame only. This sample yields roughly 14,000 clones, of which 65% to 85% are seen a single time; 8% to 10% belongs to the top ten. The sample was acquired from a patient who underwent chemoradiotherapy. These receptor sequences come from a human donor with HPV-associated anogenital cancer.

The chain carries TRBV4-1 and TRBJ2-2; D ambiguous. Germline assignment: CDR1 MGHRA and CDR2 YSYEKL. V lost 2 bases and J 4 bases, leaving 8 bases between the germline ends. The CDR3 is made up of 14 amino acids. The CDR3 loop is CASSQLIGTGELFF. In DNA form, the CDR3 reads TGCGCCAGCAGCCAATTGATCGGCACCGGGGAGCTGTTTTTT.

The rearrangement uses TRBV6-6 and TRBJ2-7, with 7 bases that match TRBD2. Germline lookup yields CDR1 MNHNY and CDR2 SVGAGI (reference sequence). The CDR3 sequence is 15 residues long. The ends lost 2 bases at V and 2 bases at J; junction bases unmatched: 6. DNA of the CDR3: TGTGCCAGCAGTTACGAGGCGGGAGCACCCTACGAGCAGTACTTC. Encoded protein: CASSYEAGAPYEQYF.

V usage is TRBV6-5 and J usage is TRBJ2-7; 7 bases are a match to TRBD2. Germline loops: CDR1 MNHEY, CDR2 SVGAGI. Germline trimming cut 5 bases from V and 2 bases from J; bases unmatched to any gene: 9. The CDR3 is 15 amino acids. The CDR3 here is CASSVAVSGTYEQYF. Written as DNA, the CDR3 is TGTGCCAGCAGTGTGGCCGTCAGCGGGACCTACGAGCAGTACTTC.

CDR3 in DNA: TGTGCCAGCACCCTTCGGGACGGACCCTACGAGCAGTACTTC. The encoded protein is CASTLRDGPYEQYF. V is TRBV28 and J is TRBJ2-7; D may correspond to TRBD1 or TRBD2 (5 bases each). V dropped 7 bases and J dropped 2 bases, with 15 bases sitting between them. The CDR3 covers 14 residues. CDR1 and CDR2 from the germline V gene are MDHEN and SYDVKM.

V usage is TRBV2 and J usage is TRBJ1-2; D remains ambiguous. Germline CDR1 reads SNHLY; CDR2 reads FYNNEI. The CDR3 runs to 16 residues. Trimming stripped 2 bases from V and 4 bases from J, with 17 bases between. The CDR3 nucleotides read TGTGCCAGCAGTGAAAGGTCGGTTGGAGGAGGCTATGGCTACACCTTC. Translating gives CASSERSVGGGYGYTF. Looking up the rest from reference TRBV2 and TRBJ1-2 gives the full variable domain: EPEVTQTPSHQVTQMGQEVILRCVPISNHLYFYWYRQILGQKVEFLVSFYNNEISEKSEIFDDQFSVERPDGSNFTLKIRSTKLEDSAMYFCASSERSVGGGYGYTFGSGTRLTVV.

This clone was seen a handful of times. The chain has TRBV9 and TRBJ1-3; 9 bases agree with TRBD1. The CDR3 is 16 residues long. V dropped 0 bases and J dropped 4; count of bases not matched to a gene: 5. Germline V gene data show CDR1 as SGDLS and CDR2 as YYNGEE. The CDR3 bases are TGTGCCAGCAGCGTAGCGGGACAGGGAAACGGAAACACCATATATTTT. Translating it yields CASSVAGQGNGNTIYF. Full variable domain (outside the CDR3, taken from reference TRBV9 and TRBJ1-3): DSGVTQTPKHLITATGQRVTLRCSPRSGDLSVYWYQQSLDQGLQFLIQYYNGEERAKGNILERFSAQQFPDLHSELNLSSLELGDSALYFCASSVAGQGNGNTIYFGEGSWLTVV.

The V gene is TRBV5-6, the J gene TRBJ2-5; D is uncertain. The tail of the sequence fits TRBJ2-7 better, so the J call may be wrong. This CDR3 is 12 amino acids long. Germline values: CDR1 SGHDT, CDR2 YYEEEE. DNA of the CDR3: TGTGCCAGCAGCTTGGGGGCGCGCGAGCAGTACTTC. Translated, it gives CASSLGAREQYF.

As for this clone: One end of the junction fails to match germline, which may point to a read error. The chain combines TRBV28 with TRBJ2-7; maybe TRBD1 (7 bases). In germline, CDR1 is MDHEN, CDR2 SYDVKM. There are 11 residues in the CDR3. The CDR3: CASLNGGQSHF. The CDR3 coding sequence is TGTGCCAGCCTAAACGGGGGACAGTCGCACTTC.

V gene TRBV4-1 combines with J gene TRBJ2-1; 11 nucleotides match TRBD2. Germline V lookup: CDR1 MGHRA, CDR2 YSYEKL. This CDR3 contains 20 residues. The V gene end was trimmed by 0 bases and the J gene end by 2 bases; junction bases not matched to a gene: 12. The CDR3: CASSQEQRSGRGYTYNEQFF. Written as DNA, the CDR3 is TGCGCCAGCAGCCAAGAACAGCGTAGCGGGAGGGGTTACACCTACAATGAGCAGTTCTTC.

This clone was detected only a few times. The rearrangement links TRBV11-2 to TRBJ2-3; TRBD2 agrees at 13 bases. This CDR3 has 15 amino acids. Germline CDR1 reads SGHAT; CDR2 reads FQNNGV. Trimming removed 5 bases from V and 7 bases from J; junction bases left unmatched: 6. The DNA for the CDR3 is TGTGCCAGCAGCCCCAGGACTAGCGGGAGACATACGCAGTATTTT. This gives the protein CASSPRTSGRHTQYF.

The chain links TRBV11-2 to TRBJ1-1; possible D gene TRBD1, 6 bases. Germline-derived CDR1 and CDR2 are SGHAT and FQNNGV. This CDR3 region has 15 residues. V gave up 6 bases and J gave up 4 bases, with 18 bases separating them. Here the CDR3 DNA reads TGTGCCAGCAGACCGAACCAAGGGGGGTTCACTGAAGCTTTCTTT. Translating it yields CASRPNQGGFTEAFF.

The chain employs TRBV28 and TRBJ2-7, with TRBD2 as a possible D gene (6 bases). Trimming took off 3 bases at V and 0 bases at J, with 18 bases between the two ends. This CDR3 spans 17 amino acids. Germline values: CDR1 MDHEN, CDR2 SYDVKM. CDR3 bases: TGTGCCAGCAGTTTGTTTCGGGCGGGGCCTCTCTCCTACGAGCAGTACTTC. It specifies CASSLFRAGPLSYEQYF.

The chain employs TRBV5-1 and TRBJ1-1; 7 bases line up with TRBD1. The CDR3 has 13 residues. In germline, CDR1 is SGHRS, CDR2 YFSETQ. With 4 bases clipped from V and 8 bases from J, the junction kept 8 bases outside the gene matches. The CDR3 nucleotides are TGCGCCAGCAGCCCGAGGGGGCTAAAAGAAGCTTTCTTT. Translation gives CASSPRGLKEAFF.

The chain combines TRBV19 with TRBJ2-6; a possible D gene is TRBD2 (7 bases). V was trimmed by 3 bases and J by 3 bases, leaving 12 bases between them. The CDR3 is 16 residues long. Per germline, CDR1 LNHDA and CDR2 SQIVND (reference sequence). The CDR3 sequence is CASSMAGARGANVLTF. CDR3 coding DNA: TGTGCCAGTAGTATGGCGGGGGCCCGTGGGGCCAACGTCCTGACTTTC.

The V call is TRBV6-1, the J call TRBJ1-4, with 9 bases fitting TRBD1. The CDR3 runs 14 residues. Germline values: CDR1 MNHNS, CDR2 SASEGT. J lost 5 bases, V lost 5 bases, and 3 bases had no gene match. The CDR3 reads CASSTGTGNEKLFF. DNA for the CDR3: TGTGCCAGCAGTACCGGGACAGGGAATGAAAAACTGTTTTTT.

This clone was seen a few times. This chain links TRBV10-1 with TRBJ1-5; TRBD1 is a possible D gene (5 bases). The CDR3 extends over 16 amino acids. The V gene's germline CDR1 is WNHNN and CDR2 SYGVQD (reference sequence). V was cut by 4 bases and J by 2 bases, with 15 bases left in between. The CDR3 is CASSARNGGGNQPQHF. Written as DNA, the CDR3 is TGCGCCAGCAGTGCTAGGAATGGGGGGGGCAATCAGCCCCAGCATTTT.

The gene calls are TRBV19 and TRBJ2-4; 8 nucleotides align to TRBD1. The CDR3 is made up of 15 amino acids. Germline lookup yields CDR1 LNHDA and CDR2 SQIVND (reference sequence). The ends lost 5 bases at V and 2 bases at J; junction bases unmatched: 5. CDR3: CASSAFRGPKNIQYF. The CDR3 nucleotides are TGTGCCAGTAGTGCCTTCAGGGGGCCCAAAAACATTCAGTACTTC. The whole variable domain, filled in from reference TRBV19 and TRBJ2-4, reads DGGITQSPKYLFRKEGQNVTLSCEQNLNHDAMYWYRQDPGQGLRLIYYSQIVNDFQKGDIAEGYSVSREKKESFPLTVTSAQKNPTAFYLCASSAFRGPKNIQYFGAGTRLSVL.

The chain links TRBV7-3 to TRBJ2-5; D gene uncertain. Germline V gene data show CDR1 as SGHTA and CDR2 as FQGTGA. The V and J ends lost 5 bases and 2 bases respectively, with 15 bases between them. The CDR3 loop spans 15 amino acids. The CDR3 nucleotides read TGTGCCAGCAGCCCCTCCCCGGGCCATCAAGAGACCCAGTACTTC. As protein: CASSPSPGHQETQYF.

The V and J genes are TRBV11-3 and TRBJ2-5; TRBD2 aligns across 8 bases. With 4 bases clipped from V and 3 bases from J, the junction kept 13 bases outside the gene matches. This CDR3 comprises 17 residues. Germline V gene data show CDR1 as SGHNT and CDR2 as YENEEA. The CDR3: CASSSRSGIVGEETQYF. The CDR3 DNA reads TGTGCCAGCAGCTCCCGTAGCGGGATCGTGGGGGAAGAGACCCAGTACTTC.

The CDR3 DNA reads as TGTGCCAGCTCACTCACCGGGACAGTGAACACTGAAGCTTTCTTT. Encoded protein: CASSLTGTVNTEAFF. V and J are TRBV18 and TRBJ1-1, with 7 bases identical to TRBD1. CDR3 length equals 15 residues. After removal of 4 bases from V and 0 bases from J, the junction contained 5 bases not matched to a gene. The V gene's germline CDR1 is KGHSH and CDR2 LQKENI.

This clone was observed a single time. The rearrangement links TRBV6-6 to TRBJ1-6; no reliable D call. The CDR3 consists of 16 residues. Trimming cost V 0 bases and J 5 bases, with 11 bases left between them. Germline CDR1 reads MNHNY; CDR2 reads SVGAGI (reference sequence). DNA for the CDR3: TGTGCCAGCAGTTACTCGAAAGCAGAGAATAATTCACCCCTCCACTTT. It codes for CASSYSKAENNSPLHF.

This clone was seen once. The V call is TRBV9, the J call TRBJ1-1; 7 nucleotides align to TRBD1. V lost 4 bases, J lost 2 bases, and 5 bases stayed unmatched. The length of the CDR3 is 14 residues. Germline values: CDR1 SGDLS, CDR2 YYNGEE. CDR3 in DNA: TGTGCCAGCAGCTCCTGGGACAGTAACACTGAAGCTTTCTTT. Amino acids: CASSSWDSNTEAFF.

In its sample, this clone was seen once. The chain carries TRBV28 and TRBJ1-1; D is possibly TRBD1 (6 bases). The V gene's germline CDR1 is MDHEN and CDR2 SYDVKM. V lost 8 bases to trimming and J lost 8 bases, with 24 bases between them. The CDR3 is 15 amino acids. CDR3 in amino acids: CASYEGGRGRYEAFF. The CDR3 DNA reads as TGTGCCAGCTACGAGGGGGGCCGGGGACGTTACGAAGCTTTCTTT.

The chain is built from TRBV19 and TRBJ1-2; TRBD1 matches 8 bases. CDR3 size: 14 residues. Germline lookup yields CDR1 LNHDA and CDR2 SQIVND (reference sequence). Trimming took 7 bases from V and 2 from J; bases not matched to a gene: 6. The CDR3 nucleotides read TGTGCCAGTACCCCCGGGGACAGGAACTATGGCTACACCTTC. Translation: CASTPGDRNYGYTF.

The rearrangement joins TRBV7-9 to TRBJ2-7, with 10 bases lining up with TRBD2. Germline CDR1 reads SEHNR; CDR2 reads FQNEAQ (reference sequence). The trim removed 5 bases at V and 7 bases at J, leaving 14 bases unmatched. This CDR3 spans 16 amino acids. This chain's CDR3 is CASSLFPASGSGEQYF. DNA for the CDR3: TGTGCCAGCAGCCTCTTCCCGGCTAGCGGGAGTGGGGAGCAGTACTTC.

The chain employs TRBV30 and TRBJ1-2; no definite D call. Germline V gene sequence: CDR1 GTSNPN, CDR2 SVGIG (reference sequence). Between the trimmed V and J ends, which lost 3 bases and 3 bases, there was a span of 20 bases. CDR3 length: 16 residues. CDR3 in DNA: TGTGCCTGGAGCGTAGCCATTCCCCATGATGACTATGGCTACACCTTC. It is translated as CAWSVAIPHDDYGYTF.

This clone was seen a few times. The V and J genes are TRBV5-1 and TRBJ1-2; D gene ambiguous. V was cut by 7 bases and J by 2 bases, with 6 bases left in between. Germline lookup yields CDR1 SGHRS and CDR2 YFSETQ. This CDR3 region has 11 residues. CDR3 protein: CASAENYGYTF. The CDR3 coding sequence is TGCGCCAGCGCGGAAAACTATGGCTACACCTTC.

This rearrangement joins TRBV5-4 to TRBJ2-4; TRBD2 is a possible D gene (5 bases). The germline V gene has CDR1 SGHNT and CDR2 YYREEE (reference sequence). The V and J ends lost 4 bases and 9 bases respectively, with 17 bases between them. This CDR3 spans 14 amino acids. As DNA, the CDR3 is TGTGCCAGCAGCCCTGGACCAGCGGTGGGCATTCAGTACTTC. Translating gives CASSPGPAVGIQYF. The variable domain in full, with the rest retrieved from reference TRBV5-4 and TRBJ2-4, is ETGVTQSPTHLIKTRGQQVTLRCSSQSGHNTVSWYQQALGQGPQFIFQYYREEENGRGNFPPRFSGLQFPNYSSELNVNALELDDSALYLCASSPGPAVGIQYFGAGTRLSVL.